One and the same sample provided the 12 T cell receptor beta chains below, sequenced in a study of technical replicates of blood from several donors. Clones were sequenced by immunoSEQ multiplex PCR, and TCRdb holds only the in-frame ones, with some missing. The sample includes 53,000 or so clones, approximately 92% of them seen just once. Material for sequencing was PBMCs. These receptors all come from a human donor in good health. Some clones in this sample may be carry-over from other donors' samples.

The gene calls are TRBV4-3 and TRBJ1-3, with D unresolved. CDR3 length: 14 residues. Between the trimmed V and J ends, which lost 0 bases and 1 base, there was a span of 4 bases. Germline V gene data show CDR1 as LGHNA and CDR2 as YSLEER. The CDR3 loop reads CASSQESSGNTIYF. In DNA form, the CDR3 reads TGCGCCAGCAGCCAAGAGAGTTCTGGAAACACCATATATTTT.

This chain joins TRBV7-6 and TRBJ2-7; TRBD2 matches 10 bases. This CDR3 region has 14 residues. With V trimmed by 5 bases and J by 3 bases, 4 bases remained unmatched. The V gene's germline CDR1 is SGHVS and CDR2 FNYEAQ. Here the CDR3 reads CASSPPSGSYEQYF. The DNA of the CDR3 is TGTGCCAGCAGCCCCCCTAGCGGGAGCTACGAGCAGTACTTC.

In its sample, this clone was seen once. The CDR3 DNA sequence: TGTGCCAGCAGCGTAGTTCCGGGAGTAGAGACCCAGTACTTC. It specifies CASSVVPGVETQYF. The chain uses TRBV9 and TRBJ2-5; D perhaps matches TRBD2 (6 bases). The CDR3 consists of 14 residues. Per the germline V gene, CDR1 is SGDLS and CDR2 is YYNGEE. V was shortened by 0 bases and J by 4 bases, with 10 bases between the two germline ends.

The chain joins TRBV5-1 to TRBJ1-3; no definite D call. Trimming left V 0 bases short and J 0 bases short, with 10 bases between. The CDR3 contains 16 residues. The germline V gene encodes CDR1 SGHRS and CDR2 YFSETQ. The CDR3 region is CASSLGEASSGNTIYF. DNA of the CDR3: TGCGCCAGCAGCTTGGGCGAGGCGAGCTCTGGAAACACCATATATTTT. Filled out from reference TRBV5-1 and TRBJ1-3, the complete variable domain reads KAGVTQTPRYLIKTRGQQVTLSCSPISGHRSVSWYQQTPGQGLQFLFEYFSETQRNKGNFPGRFSGRQFSNSRSEMNVSTLELGDSALYLCASSLGEASSGNTIYFGEGSWLTVV.

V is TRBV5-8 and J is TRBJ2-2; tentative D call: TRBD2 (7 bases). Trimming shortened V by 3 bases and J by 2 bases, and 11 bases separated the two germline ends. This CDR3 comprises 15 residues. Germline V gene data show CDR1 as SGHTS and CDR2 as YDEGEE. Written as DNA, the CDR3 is TGTGCCAGCAGCTGGGGGGGACACAACACCGGGGAGCTGTTTTTT. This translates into CASSWGGHNTGELFF.

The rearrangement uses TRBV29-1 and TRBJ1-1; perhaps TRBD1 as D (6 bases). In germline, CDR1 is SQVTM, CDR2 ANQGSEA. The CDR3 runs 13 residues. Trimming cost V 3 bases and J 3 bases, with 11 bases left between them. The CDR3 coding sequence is TGCAGCGTTGAGGAGCAGGGGTACACTGAAGCTTTCTTT. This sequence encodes CSVEEQGYTEAFF. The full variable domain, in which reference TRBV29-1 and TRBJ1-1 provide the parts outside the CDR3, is SAVISQKPSRDICQRGTSLTIQCQVDSQVTMMFWYRQQPGQSLTLIATANQGSEATYESGFVIDKFPISRPNLTFSTLTVSNMSPEDSSIYLCSVEEQGYTEAFFGQGTRLTVV.

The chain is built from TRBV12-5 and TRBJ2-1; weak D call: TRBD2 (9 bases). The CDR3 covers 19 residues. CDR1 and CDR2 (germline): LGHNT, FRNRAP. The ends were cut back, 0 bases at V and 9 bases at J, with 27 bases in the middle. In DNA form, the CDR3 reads TGTGCTAGTGGTTTGGTACTCAGGGGGCTCGCGGGAGGGCCGAGTGAGCAGTTCTTC. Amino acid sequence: CASGLVLRGLAGGPSEQFF.

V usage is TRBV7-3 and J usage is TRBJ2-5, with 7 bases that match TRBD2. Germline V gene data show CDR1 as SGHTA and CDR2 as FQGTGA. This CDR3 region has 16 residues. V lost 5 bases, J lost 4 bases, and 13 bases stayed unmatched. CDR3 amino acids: CASSLRPSAGVETQYF. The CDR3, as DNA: TGTGCCAGCAGCCTAAGGCCTAGCGCGGGGGTAGAGACCCAGTACTTC.

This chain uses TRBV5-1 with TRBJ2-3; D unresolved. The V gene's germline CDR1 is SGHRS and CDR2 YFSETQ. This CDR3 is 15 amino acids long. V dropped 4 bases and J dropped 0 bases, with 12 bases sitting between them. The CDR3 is CASSPEPGSTDTQYF. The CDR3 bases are TGCGCCAGCAGCCCGGAGCCTGGTAGCACAGATACGCAGTATTTT.

CDR3 loop: CASSLIGSDSYTF. The CDR3 DNA sequence: TGTGCCAGCAGCTTGATCGGGAGCGATAGCTACACCTTC. This chain uses TRBV13 with TRBJ1-2, with D uncertain. Germline CDR1 reads PRHDT; CDR2 reads FYEKMQ (reference sequence). The CDR3 has 13 amino acids. With 3 bases removed from V and 9 bases from J, the gap between germline ends came to 14 bases.

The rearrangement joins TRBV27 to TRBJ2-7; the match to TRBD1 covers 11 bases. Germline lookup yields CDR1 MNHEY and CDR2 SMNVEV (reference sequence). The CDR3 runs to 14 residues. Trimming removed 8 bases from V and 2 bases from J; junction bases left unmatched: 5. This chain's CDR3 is CASSGTGGAYEQYF. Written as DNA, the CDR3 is TGTGCCAGCTCCGGGACAGGGGGGGCCTACGAGCAGTACTTC.

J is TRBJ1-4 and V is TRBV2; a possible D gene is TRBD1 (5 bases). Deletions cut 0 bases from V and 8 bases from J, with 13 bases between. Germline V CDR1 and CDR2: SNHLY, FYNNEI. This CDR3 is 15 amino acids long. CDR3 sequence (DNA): TGTGCCAGCAGTGAAGCCGGCAGGGTCTTCGAAAAACTGTTTTTT. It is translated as CASSEAGRVFEKLFF.